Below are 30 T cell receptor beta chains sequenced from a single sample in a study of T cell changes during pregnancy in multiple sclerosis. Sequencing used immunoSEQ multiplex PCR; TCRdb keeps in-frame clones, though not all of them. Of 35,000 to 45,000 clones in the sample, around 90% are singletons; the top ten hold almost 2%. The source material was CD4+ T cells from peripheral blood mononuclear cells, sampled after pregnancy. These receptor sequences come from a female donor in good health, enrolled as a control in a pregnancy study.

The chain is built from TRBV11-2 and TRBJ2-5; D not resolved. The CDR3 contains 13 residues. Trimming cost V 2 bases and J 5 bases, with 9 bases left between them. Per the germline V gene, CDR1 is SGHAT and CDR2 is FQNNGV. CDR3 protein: CASSLTVRETQYF. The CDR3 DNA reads TGTGCCAGCAGCTTAACTGTCCGGGAGACCCAGTACTTC.

The CDR3 region has the DNA TGTGCCAGTAGAAGGTCCGGCACAGGAAGCGCAGATACGCAGTATTTT. Protein product: CASRRSGTGSADTQYF. This sequence joins TRBV19 and TRBJ2-3; TRBD1 might be the D (5 bases). This CDR3 has 16 amino acids. V was cut by 6 bases and J by 4 bases, with 20 bases left in between. Germline CDR1 and CDR2: LNHDA and SQIVND (reference sequence).

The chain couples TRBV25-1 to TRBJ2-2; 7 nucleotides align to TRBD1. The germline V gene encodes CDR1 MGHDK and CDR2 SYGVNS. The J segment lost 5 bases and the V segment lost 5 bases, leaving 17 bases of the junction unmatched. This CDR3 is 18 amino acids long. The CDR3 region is CASSPGQPLLSRTGELFF. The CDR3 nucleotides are TGTGCCAGCAGTCCGGGACAGCCCCTTTTATCGAGAACCGGGGAGCTGTTTTTT.

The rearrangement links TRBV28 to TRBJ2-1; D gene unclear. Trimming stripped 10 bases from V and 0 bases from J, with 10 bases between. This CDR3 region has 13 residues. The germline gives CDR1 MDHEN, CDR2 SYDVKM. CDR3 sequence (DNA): TGTGCCACGGTACCACGCTCCTACAATGAGCAGTTCTTC. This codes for CATVPRSYNEQFF. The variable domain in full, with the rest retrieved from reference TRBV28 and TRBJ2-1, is DVKVTQSSRYLVKRTGEKVFLECVQDMDHENMFWYRQDPGLGLRLIYFSYDVKMKEKGDIPEGYSVSREKKERFSLILESASTNQTSMYLCATVPRSYNEQFFGPGTRLTVL.

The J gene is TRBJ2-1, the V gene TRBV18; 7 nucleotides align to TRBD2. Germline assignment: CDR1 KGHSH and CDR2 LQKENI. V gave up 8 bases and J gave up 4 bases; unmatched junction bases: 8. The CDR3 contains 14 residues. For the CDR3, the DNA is TGTGCCAGCACGTCGCGGGGGAGTTACAATGAGCAGTTCTTC. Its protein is CASTSRGSYNEQFF. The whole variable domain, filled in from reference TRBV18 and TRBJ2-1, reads NAGVMQNPRHLVRRRGQEARLRCSPMKGHSHVYWYRQLPEEGLKFMVYLQKENIIDESGMPKERFSAEFPKEGPSILRIQQVVRGDSAAYFCASTSRGSYNEQFFGPGTRLTVL.

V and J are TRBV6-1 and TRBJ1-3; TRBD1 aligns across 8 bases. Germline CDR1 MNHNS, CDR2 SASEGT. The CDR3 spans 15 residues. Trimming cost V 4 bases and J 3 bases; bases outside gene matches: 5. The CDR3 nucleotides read TGTGCCAGCAGTGCCGAGACAGGGGTTGGAAACACCATATATTTT. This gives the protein CASSAETGVGNTIYF.

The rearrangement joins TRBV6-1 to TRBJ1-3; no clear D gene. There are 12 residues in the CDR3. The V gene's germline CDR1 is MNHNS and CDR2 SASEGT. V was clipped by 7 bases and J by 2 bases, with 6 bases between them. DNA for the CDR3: TGTGCCAGCACGCCAGCTGGAAACACCATATATTTT. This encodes CASTPAGNTIYF.

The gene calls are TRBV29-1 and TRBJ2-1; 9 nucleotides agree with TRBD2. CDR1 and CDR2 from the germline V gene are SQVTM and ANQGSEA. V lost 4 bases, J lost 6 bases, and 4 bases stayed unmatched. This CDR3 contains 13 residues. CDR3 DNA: TGCAGCGTTGGTAGCGGGGGATCCAATGAGCAGTTCTTC. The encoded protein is CSVGSGGSNEQFF.

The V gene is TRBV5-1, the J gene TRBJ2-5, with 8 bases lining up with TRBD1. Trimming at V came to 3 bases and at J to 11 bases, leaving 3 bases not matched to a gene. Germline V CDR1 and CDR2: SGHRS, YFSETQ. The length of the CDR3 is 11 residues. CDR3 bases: TGCGCCAGCAGCTGGGGACAGGATCAGTACTTC. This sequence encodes CASSWGQDQYF.

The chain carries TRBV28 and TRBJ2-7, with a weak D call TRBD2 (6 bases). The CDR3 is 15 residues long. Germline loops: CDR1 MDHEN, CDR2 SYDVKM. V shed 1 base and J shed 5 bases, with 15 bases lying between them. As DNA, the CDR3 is TGTGCCAGCAGTTTATTCGGCGGGGTCACTAACGAGCAGTACTTC. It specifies CASSLFGGVTNEQYF.

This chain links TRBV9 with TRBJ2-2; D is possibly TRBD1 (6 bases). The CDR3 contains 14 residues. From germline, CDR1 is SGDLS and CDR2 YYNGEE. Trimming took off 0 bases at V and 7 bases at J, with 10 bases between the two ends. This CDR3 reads CASSVEQGIGELFF. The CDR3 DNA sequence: TGTGCCAGCAGCGTAGAACAGGGAATCGGGGAGCTGTTTTTT.

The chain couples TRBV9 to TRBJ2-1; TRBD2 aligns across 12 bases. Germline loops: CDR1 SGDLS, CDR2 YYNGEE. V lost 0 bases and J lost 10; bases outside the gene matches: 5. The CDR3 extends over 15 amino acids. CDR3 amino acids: CASSVVLAGGGEQFF. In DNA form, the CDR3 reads TGTGCCAGCAGCGTAGTACTAGCGGGAGGCGGGGAGCAGTTCTTC.

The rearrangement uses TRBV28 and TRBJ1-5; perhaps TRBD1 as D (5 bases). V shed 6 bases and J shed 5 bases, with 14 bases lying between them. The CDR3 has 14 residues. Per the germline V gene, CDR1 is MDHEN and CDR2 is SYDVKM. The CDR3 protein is CASSLGTGDQPQHF. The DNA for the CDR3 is TGTGCCAGCAGCCTAGGGACGGGGGATCAGCCCCAGCATTTT. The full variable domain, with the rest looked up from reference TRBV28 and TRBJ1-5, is DVKVTQSSRYLVKRTGEKVFLECVQDMDHENMFWYRQDPGLGLRLIYFSYDVKMKEKGDIPEGYSVSREKKERFSLILESASTNQTSMYLCASSLGTGDQPQHFGDGTRLSIL.

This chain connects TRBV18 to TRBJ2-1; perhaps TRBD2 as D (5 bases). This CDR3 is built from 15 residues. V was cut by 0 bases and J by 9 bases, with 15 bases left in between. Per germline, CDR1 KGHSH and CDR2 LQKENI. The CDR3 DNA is TGTGCCAGCTCACCACCGGTTCGGGGTCTGGGTGAGCAGTTCTTC. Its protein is CASSPPVRGLGEQFF.

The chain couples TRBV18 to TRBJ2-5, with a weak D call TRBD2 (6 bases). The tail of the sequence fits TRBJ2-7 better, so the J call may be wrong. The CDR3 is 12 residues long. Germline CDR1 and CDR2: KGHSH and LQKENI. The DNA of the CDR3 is TGTGCCAGCTCAAGGGACTCATACGAGCAGTACTTC. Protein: CASSRDSYEQYF.

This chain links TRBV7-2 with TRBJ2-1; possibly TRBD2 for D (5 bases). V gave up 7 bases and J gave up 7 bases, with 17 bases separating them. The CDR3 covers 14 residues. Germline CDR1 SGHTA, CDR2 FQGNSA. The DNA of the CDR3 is TGTGCCAGCAATCCGGGATCCCCGTCTAATGAGCAGTTCTTC. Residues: CASNPGSPSNEQFF.

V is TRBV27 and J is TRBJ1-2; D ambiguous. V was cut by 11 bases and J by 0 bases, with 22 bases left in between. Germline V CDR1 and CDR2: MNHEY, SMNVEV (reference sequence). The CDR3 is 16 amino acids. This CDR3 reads CAEAHGPTLTNYGYTF. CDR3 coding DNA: TGTGCCGAGGCCCACGGCCCGACCCTCACTAACTATGGCTACACCTTC.

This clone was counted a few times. CDR3 residues: CASSLSYGNTEAFF. The CDR3 coding sequence is TGTGCCAGCAGCTTATCATACGGGAACACTGAAGCTTTCTTT. V gene TRBV7-2 combines with J gene TRBJ1-1; D unresolved. The CDR3 sequence is 14 residues long. CDR1 SGHTA and CDR2 FQGNSA come from the germline V gene. Deletions cut 2 bases from V and 1 base from J, with 8 bases between.

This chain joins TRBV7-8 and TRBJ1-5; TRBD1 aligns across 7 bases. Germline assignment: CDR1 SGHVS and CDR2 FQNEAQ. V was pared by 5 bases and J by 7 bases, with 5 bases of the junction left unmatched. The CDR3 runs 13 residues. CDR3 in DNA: TGTGCCAGCAGCACCGACAGGGAACAGCCCCAGCATTTT. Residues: CASSTDREQPQHF.

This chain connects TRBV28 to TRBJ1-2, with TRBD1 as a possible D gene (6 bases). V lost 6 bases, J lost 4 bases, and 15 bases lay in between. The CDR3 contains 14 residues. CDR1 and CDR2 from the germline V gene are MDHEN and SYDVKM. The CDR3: CASRVRGSFYGYTF. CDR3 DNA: TGTGCCAGCAGGGTTAGGGGGTCGTTCTATGGCTACACCTTC.

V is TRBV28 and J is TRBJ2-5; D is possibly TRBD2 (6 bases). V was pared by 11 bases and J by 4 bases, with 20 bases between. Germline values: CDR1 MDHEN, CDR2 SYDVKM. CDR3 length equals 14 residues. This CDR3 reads CAATAGGAGETQYF. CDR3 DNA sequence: TGTGCCGCCACCGCCGGCGGGGCGGGAGAGACCCAGTACTTC.

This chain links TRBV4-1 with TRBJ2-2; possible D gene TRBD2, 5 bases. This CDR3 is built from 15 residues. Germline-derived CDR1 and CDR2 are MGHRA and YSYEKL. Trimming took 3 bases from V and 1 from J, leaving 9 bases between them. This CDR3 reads CASSHPGLNTGELFF. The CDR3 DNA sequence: TGCGCCAGCAGCCACCCGGGGTTGAACACCGGGGAGCTGTTTTTT.

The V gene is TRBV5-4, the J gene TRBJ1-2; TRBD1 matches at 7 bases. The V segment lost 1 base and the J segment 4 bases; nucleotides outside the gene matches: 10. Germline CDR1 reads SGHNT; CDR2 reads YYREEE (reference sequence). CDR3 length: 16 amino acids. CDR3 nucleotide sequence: TGTGCCAGCAGCTTGCCCGTGACAGGGTTCTTCTATGGCTACACCTTC. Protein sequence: CASSLPVTGFFYGYTF.

CDR3 DNA sequence: TGTGCCAGCAGTGAAGCATCAGGGATCGTAACCGGGGAGCTGTTTTTT. Amino acid sequence: CASSEASGIVTGELFF. This chain links TRBV6-1 with TRBJ2-2; perhaps TRBD1 as D (5 bases). This CDR3 comprises 16 residues. Trimming shortened V by 0 bases and J by 5 bases, and 13 bases separated the two germline ends. CDR1 is MNHNS, CDR2 SASEGT, per germline.

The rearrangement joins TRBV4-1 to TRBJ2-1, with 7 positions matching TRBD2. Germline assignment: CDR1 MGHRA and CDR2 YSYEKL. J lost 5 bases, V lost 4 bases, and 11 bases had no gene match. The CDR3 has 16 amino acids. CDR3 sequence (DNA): TGCGCCAGCAGCCCTCGGGCGGCTAGCGGTAACAATGAGCAGTTCTTC. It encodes CASSPRAASGNNEQFF.

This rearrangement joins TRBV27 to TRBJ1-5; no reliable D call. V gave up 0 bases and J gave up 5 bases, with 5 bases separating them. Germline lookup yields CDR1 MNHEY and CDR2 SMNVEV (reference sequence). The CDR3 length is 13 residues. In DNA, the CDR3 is TGTGCCAGCAGTTTATCGAGGGATCAGCCCCAGCATTTT. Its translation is CASSLSRDQPQHF.

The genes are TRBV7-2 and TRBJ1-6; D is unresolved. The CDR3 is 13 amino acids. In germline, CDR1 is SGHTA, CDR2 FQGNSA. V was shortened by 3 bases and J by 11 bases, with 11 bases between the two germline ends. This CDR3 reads CASSFSRVPPLHF. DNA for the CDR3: TGTGCCAGCAGCTTCTCGAGGGTTCCACCCCTCCACTTT.

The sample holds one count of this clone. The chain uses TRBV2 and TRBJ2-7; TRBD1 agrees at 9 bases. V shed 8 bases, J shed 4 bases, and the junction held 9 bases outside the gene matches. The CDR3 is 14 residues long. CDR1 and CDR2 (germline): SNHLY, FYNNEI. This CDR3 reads CASAATGGWYEQYF. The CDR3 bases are TGTGCCAGCGCGGCTACAGGGGGCTGGTACGAGCAGTACTTC.

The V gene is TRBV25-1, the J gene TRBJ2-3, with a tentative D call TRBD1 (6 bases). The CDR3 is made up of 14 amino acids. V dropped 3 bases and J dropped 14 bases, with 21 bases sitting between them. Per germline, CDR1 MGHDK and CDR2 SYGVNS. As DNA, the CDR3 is TGTGCCAGCAGTGATAAGGGACACTCCGTGGAGGTGTATTTT. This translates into CASSDKGHSVEVYF.

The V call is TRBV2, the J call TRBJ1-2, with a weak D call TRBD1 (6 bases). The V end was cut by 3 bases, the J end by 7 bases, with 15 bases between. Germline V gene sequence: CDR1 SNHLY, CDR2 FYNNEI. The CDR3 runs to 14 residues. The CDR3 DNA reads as TGTGCCAGCAGTGATTTTATGACAGGCATTGGCTACACCTTC. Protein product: CASSDFMTGIGYTF.